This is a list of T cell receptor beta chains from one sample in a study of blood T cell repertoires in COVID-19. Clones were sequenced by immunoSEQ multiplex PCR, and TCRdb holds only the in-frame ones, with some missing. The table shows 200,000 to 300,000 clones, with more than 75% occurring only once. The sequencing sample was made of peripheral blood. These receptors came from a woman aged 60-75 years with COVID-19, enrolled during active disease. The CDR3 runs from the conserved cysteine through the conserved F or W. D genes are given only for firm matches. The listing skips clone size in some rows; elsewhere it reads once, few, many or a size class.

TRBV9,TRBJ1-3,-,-,CASSVAGQGNTIYF,TGTGCCAGCAGCGTCGCCGGACAGGGAAACACCATATATTTT
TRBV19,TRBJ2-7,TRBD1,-,CASSIRTGPPYEQYF,TGTGCCAGTAGTATCCGGACAGGGCCACCGTACGAGCAGTACTTC
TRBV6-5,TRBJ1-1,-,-,CAGSERVRDTEAFF,TGTGCCGGGTCGGAGCGGGTTAGAGACACTGAAGCTTTCTTT
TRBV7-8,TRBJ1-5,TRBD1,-,CASTSGTGVWGHQPQHF,TGTGCCAGCACCTCCGGGACAGGGGTTTGGGGTCATCAGCCCCAGCATTTT
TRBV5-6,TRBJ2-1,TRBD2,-,CASSALAEGSYNEQFF,TGTGCCAGCAGCGCCCTAGCGGAGGGGTCCTACAATGAGCAGTTCTTC
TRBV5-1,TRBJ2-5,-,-,CASSLVTGYQETQYF,TGCGCCAGCAGCTTGGTAACAGGGTATCAAGAGACCCAGTACTTC
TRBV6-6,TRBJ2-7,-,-,CASSYSGGGSEQYF,TGTGCCAGCAGTTACTCAGGGGGGGGATCCGAGCAGTACTTC
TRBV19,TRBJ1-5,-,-,CASSAENSNQPQHF,TGTGCCAGTAGTGCAGAAAATAGCAATCAGCCCCAGCATTTT
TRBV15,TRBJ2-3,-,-,CATSRDLAGATDTQYF,TGTGCCACCAGCAGAGATCTCGCGGGGGCCACAGATACGCAGTATTTT
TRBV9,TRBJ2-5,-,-,CASSGSGQGGETQYF,TGTGCCAGCAGCGGAAGCGGGCAGGGGGGAGAGACCCAGTACTTC
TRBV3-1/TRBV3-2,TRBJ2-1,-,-,CASSQDLSYNEQFF,TGTGCCAGCAGCCAAGATCTCAGTTACAATGAGCAGTTCTTC
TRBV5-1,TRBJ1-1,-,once,CASSLVGLSNTEAFF,TGCGCCAGCAGCTTGGTAGGACTCTCGAACACTGAAGCTTTCTTT
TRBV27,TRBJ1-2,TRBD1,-,CASSLDRGYGYTF,TGTGCCAGCAGTTTAGACAGGGGCTATGGCTACACCTTC
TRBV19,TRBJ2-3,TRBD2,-,CASSTGTSGLSTDTQYF,TGTGCCAGTAGTACCGGGACTAGCGGATTAAGCACAGATACGCAGTATTTT
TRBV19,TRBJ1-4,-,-,CASSSSPGYPGGEKLFF,TGTGCCAGTAGTAGCTCGCCGGGATACCCAGGAGGGGAAAAACTGTTTTTT
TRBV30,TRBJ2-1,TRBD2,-,CAWSGSRTSRSINEQFF,TGTGCCTGGAGTGGTTCGAGGACTAGCCGAAGTATCAATGAGCAGTTCTTC
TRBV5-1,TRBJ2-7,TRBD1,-,CASSVRQGPGEQYF,TGCGCCAGCAGCGTACGACAGGGCCCGGGGGAGCAGTACTTC
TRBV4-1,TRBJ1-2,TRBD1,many,CASSPTGGYGYTF,TGCGCCAGCAGCCCGACAGGGGGCTATGGCTACACCTTC
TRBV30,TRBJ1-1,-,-,CAHREVTEAFF,TGTGCCCATCGAGAGGTCACTGAAGCTTTCTTT
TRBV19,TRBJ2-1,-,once,CASSIGSASYNEQFF,TGTGCCAGTAGTATAGGATCAGCGTCCTACAATGAGCAGTTCTTC
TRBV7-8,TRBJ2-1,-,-,CASSQTQRVSYNEQFF,TGTGCCAGCAGCCAAACTCAGCGGGTCTCCTACAATGAGCAGTTCTTC
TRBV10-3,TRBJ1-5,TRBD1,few,CAISEGRGYIQPQHF,TGTGCCATCAGTGAGGGCAGGGGGTATATTCAGCCCCAGCATTTT